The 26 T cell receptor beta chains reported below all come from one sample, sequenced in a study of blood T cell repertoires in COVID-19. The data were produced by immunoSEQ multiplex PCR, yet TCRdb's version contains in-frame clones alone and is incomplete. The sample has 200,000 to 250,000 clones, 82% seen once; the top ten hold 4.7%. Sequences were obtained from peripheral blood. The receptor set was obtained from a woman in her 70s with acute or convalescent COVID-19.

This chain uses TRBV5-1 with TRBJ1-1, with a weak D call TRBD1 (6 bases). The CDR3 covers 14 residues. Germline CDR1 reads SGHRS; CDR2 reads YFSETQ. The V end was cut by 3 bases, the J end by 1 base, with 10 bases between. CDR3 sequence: CASSSVTGNTEAFF. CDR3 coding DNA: TGCGCCAGCAGCTCCGTGACAGGGAACACTGAAGCTTTCTTT.

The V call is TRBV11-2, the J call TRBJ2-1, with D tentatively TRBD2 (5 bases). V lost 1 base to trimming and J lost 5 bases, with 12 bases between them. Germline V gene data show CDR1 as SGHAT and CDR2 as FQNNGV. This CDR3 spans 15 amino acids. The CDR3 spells CASSLGAGTNNEQFF. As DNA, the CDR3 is TGTGCCAGCAGCTTAGGGGCGGGTACAAACAATGAGCAGTTCTTC.

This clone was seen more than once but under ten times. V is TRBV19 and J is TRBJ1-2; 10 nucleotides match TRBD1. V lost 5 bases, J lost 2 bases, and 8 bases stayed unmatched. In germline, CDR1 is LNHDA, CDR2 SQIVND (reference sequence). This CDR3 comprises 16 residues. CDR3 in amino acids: CASSPGQGTGNYGYTF. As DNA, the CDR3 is TGTGCCAGTAGTCCGGGACAGGGGACTGGAAACTATGGCTACACCTTC.

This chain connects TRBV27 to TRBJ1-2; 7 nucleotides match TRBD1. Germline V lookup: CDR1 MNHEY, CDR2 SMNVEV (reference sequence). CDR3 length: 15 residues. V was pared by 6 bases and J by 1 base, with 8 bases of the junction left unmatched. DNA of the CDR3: TGTGCCAGCAGGAAACAGGGGAAGGGTAACTATGGCTACACCTTC. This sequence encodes CASRKQGKGNYGYTF.

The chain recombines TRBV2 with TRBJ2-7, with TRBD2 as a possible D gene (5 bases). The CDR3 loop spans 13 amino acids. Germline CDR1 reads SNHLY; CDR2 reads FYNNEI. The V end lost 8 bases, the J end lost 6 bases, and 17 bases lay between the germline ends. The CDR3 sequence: CASYTGKGSEQYF. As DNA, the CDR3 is TGTGCCAGCTATACGGGGAAAGGAAGCGAGCAGTACTTC.

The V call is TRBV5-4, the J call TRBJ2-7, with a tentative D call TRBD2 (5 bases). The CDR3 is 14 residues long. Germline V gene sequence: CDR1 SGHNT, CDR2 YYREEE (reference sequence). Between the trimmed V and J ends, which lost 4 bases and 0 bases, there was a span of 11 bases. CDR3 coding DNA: TGTGCCAGCAGCCTACTAGGAGGCTCCTACGAGCAGTACTTC. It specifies CASSLLGGSYEQYF.

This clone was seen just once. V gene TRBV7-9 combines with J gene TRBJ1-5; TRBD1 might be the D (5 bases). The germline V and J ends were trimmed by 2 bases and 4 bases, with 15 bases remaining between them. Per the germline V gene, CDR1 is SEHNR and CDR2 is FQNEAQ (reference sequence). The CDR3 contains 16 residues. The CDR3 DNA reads TGTGCCAGCAGCTTACCATCCGGGACTGGGAATCAGCCCCAGCATTTT. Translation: CASSLPSGTGNQPQHF.

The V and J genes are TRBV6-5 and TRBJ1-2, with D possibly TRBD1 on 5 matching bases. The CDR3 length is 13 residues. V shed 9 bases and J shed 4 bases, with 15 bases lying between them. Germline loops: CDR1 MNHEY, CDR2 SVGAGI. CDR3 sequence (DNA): TGTGCCAGTAGACAGCGCCACTTCTATGGCTACACCTTC. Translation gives CASRQRHFYGYTF.

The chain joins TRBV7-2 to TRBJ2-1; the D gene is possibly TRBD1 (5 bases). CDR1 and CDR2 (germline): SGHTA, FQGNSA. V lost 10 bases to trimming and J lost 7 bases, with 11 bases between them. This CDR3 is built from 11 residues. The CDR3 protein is CATDQGNEQFF. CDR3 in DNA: TGTGCCACCGACCAGGGTAATGAGCAGTTCTTC.

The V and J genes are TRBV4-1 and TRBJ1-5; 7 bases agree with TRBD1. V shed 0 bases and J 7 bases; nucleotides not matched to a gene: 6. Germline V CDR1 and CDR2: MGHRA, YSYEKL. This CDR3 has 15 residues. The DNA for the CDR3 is TGCGCCAGCAGCCAAGAACCCACAGGGGTACAGCCCCAGCATTTT. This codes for CASSQEPTGVQPQHF.

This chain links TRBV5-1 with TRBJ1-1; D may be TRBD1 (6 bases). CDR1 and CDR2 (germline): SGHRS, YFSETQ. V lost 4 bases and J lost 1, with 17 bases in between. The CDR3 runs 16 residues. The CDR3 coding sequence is TGCGCCAGCAGCAGGATGCCGGGACAATCGAACACTGAAGCTTTCTTT. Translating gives CASSRMPGQSNTEAFF.

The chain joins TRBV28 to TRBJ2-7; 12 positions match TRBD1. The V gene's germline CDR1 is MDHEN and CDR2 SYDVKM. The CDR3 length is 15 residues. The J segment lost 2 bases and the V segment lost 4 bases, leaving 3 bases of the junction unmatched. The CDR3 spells CASSSGTGGPYEQYF. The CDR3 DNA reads TGTGCCAGCAGTTCCGGGACAGGGGGCCCCTACGAGCAGTACTTC.

CDR3 sequence (DNA): TGTGCCAGCAGCCAGGTAGCGGGGGTCTACGAGCAGTACTTC. Amino acid sequence: CASSQVAGVYEQYF. This sequence joins TRBV3-1 (or the pseudogene TRBV3-2) and TRBJ2-7; 9 bases are shared with TRBD2. The germline V gene encodes CDR1 LGHDT and CDR2 YNNKEL (reference sequence). Trimming took 3 bases from V and 3 from J; bases not matched to a gene: 3. The CDR3 has 14 residues.

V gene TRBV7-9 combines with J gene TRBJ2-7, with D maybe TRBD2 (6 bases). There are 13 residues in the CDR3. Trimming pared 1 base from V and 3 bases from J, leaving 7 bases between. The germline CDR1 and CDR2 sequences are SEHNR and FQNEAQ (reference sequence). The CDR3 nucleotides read TGTGCCAGCAGCTTAGGGGGGGACTACGAGCAGTACTTC. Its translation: CASSLGGDYEQYF.

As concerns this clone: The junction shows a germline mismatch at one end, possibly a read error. The CDR3, as DNA: TGTGCCAGTAGTCCAAGGACAGGGGTCTCGACTTTT. Residues: CASSPRTGVSTF. The V gene is TRBV19, the J gene TRBJ1-4; 9 bases are shared with TRBD1. This CDR3 region has 12 residues. Germline lookup yields CDR1 LNHDA and CDR2 SQIVND (reference sequence). The full variable domain, with the rest looked up from reference TRBV19 and TRBJ1-4, is DGGITQSPKYLFRKEGQNVTLSCEQNLNHDAMYWYRQDPGQGLRLIYYSQIVNDFQKGDIAEGYSVSREKKESFPLTVTSAQKNPTAFYLCASSPRTGVSTFGSGTQLSVL.

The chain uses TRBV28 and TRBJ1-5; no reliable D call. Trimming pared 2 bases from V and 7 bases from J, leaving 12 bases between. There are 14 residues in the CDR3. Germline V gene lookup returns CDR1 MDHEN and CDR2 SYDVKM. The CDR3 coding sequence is TGTGCCAGCAGTTTAGGCGGGGAACGACAGCCCCAGCATTTT. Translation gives CASSLGGERQPQHF.

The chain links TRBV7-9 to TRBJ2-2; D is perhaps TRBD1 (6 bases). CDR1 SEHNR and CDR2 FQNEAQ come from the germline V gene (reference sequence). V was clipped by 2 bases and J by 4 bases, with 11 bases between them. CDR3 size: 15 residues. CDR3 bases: TGTGCCAGCAGCTTAAGGACAGAATCCACCGGGGAGCTGTTTTTT. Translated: CASSLRTESTGELFF.

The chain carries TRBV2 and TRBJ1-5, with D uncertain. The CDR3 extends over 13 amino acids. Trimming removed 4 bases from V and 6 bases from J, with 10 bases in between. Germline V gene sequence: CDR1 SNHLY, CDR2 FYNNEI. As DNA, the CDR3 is TGTGCCAGCAGTGCACGGGAGCGTCAGCCCCAGCATTTT. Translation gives CASSARERQPQHF.

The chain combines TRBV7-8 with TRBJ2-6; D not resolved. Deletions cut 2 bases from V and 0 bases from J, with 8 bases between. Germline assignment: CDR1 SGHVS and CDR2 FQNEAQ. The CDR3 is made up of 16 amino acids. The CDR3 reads CASSLYPGSGANVLTF. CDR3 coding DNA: TGTGCCAGCAGCTTATACCCGGGCTCTGGGGCCAACGTCCTGACTTTC.

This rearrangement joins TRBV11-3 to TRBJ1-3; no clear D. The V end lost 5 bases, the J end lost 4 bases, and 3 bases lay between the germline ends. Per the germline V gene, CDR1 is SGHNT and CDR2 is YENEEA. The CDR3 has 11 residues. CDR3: CASSRGNTIYF. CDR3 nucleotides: TGTGCCAGCAGCCGGGGAAACACCATATATTTT.

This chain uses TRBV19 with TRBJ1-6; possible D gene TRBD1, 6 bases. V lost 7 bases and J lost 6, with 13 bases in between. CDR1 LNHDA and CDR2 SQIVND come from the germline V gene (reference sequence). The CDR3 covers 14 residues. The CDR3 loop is CASTETGPNSPLHF. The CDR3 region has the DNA TGTGCCAGTACTGAGACAGGTCCTAATTCACCCCTCCACTTT. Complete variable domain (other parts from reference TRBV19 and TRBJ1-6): DGGITQSPKYLFRKEGQNVTLSCEQNLNHDAMYWYRQDPGQGLRLIYYSQIVNDFQKGDIAEGYSVSREKKESFPLTVTSAQKNPTAFYLCASTETGPNSPLHFGNGTRLTVT.

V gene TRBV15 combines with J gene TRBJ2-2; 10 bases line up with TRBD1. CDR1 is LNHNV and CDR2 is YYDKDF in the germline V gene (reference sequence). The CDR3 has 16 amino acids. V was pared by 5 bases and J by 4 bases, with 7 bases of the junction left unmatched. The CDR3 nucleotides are TGTGCCACCAGCCTCCGGGACAGGGGTATCACCGGGGAGCTGTTTTTT. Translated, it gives CATSLRDRGITGELFF.

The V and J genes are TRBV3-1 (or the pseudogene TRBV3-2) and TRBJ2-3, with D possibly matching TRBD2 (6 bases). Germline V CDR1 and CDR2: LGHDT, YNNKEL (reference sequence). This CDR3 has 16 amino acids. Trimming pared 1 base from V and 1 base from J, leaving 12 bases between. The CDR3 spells CASSQVRGGRTDTQYF. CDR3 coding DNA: TGTGCCAGCAGCCAAGTGCGGGGTGGTCGCACAGATACGCAGTATTTT.

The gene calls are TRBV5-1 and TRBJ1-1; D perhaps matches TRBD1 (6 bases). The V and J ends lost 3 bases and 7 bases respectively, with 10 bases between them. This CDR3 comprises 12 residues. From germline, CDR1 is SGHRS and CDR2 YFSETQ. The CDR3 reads CASSSGQFEAFF. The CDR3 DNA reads TGCGCCAGCAGCTCAGGACAGTTTGAAGCTTTCTTT.

The CDR3 protein is CATRGAIEAFF. The CDR3 nucleotides are TGTGCCACTAGGGGGGCGATTGAAGCTTTCTTT. The chain carries TRBV19 and TRBJ1-1, with D perhaps matching TRBD1 (6 bases). Looked up from germline, CDR1 is LNHDA and CDR2 is SQIVND (reference sequence). The V end lost 10 bases, the J end lost 7 bases, and 13 bases lay between the germline ends. The CDR3 has 11 residues.

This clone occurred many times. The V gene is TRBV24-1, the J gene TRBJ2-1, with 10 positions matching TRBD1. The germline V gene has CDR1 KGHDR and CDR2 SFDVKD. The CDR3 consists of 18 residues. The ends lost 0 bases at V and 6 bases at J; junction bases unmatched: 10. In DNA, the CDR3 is TGTGCCACCAGTGATTTGGAGGTCGGACAGGGGGTTCCCAATGAGCAGTTCTTC. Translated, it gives CATSDLEVGQGVPNEQFF.